Detailed here is one TCR beta chain. Participants spanned ages about 18 to 89 years and resided in 20 to 30 US areas. Resolution of symptoms, clearance, or two negative PCRs was present in recovered Cohort 3 donors. This sample was included in a study of blood T cell repertoires in COVID-19. Study-level information: Some COVID-19 samples were acute and others convalescent; all came from the United States, Italy and Spain. Sources were T cells, B-cell-depleted T cells, or PBMCs; the material itself was cDNA or gDNA.

With 7 bases removed from V and 6 bases from J, the gap between germline ends came to 24 bases. The CDR3 has 16 residues. CDR1 is MDHEN, CDR2 SYDVKM, per germline. Profiled with immunoSEQ multiplex PCR; TCRdb holds only in-frame clones, not every one. The sample holds almost 250,000 clones, around 89% seen once. V gene TRBV28 combines with J gene TRBJ1-2; D unresolved. The sequence derives from a woman in her twenties or thirties who had recovered from COVID-19. The material sequenced was PBMCs or T cells enriched from blood (not recorded which). CDR3 sequence: CASTSSRESTVHGYTF. CDR3 bases: TGTGCCAGCACCTCTTCGAGGGAGTCTACCGTCCATGGCTACACCTTC.